This T cell receptor (beta chain) was identified in a study of CD8 T cells in ankylosing spondylitis. Study findings and constraints: Prior work had noted some motif variants in reactive arthritis blood and synovial fluid. One TCR beta motif, made up of several highly homologous variants, appeared characteristic of ankylosing spondylitis blood. Reportedly, matched ankylosing spondylitis synovial fluid was significantly enriched for disease-linked clones.

V was clipped by 4 bases and J by 9 bases; unmatched bases: 13. Germline lookup yields CDR1 SGHDT and CDR2 YYEEEE. The CDR3 loop spans 15 amino acids. MiXCR, applied by TCRdb to the 5' RACE reads, yields one record per CDR3 protein. The data show under 550,000 distinct CDR3 sequences, with roughly 25% seen just once and about 0.92% held by the top ten. As to this clonotype: Its antigen is undetermined.

Sequenced input: blood, either unsorted or a sorted T cell fraction (not recorded which). This TCR came from a male donor with ankylosing spondylitis. V usage is TRBV5-6 and J usage is TRBJ2-7; TRBD1 matches at 10 bases. CDR3 sequence: CASSEGTGVDFGQYF. Here the CDR3 DNA reads TGTGCCAGCAGCGAGGGGACAGGGGTTGACTTTGGGCAGTACTTC.